The 24 T cell receptor beta chains presented below share a single source sample, sequenced in a study of HIV-infected patients and healthy controls. All unsorted peripheral T cells were captured because whole blood was used without fractionation. Alpha and beta constant-region primers primed reverse transcription of 400 to 650 ng RNA. Separate chain-specific third strand synthesis with multiplexing indices produced the alpha and beta libraries. TCRdb re-derived calls from the 5' RACE reads in MiXCR, one entry per CDR3 protein. The table has 9,500 to 11,000 distinct CDR3 sequences, over 4.5% seen once; the top ten hold about 14%. The sequences come from blood, collected before antiretroviral therapy. These receptors all stem from an adult with HIV infection.

This clonotype is medium-sized in the sample. The rearrangement joins TRBV29-1 to TRBJ1-1, with unresolved D. V was clipped by 1 base and J by 0 bases, with 9 bases between them. From germline, CDR1 is SQVTM and CDR2 ANQGSEA. This CDR3 has 14 amino acids. CDR3 nucleotides: TGCAGCGTTGAAGTGGTGGTAATGAACACTGAAGCTTTCTTT. Translating gives CSVEVVVMNTEAFF. Filled out from reference TRBV29-1 and TRBJ1-1, the complete variable domain reads SAVISQKPSRDICQRGTSLTIQCQVDSQVTMMFWYRQQPGQSLTLIATANQGSEATYESGFVIDKFPISRPNLTFSTLTVSNMSPEDSSIYLCSVEVVVMNTEAFFGQGTRLTVV.

This clonotype is categorized as medium-sized. This chain's CDR3 is CSVGAREAFF. DNA for the CDR3: TGCAGCGTAGGGGCCCGAGAAGCTTTCTTT. This chain links TRBV29-1 with TRBJ1-1, with D tentatively TRBD1 (5 bases). The CDR3 totals 10 residues. The V gene lost 6 bases and the J gene lost 8 bases, with 10 bases spanning the gap. Germline assignment: CDR1 SQVTM and CDR2 ANQGSEA.

This clonotype is medium-sized in the sample. This rearrangement joins TRBV30 to TRBJ1-1, with D possibly being TRBD1 (5 bases). The V gene lost 5 bases and the J gene lost 5 bases, with 15 bases spanning the gap. Germline values: CDR1 GTSNPN, CDR2 SVGIG (reference sequence). The CDR3 extends over 13 amino acids. The CDR3 region has the DNA TGTGCCTGGTCCCAGGGTATGCGGACTGAAGCTTTCTTT. It yields the protein CAWSQGMRTEAFF.

This clonotype has ten or more counts. The rearrangement links TRBV7-9 to TRBJ1-6, with D maybe TRBD1 (6 bases). Germline lookup yields CDR1 SEHNR and CDR2 FQNEAQ (reference sequence). Trimming pared 3 bases from V and 0 bases from J, leaving 12 bases between. CDR3 length equals 17 residues. The CDR3 spells CASSLQGPSSYNSPLHF. CDR3 sequence (DNA): TGTGCCAGCAGCTTGCAGGGGCCAAGCTCCTATAATTCACCCCTCCACTTT.

This clonotype was seen ten or more times. V and J are TRBV5-4 and TRBJ2-7, with 15 bases that match TRBD2. With V trimmed by 3 bases and J by 1 base, 8 bases remained unmatched. The germline gives CDR1 SGHNT, CDR2 YYREEE (reference sequence). The CDR3 covers 18 residues. This chain's CDR3 is CASSSGLAGGFESYEQYF. The CDR3 DNA is TGTGCCAGCAGCTCGGGACTAGCGGGAGGTTTTGAATCCTACGAGCAGTACTTC.

This clonotype was detected a few times. This sequence joins TRBV6-5 and TRBJ2-4, with D hard to call. The CDR3 length is 15 residues. Trimming removed 0 bases at V and 0 bases at J, with 6 bases between. Germline assignment: CDR1 MNHEY and CDR2 SVGAGI. The CDR3 sequence: CASSYSSVAKNIQYF. DNA for the CDR3: TGTGCCAGCAGTTACTCGAGTGTAGCCAAAAACATTCAGTACTTC.

This clonotype was seen many times. CDR3 protein: CASSLQTGGTYEQYF. The DNA for the CDR3 is TGCGCCAGCAGCCTCCAGACAGGGGGAACCTACGAGCAGTACTTC. The genes are TRBV5-1 and TRBJ2-7, with 9 bases aligning to TRBD1. Germline lookup yields CDR1 SGHRS and CDR2 YFSETQ. The V segment lost 4 bases and the J segment 2 bases; nucleotides outside the gene matches: 7. The CDR3 is 15 residues long.

This clonotype was counted at least ten times. J is TRBJ2-1 and V is TRBV28, with D unresolved. The CDR3 extends over 12 amino acids. From germline, CDR1 is MDHEN and CDR2 SYDVKM. Trimming shortened V by 5 bases and J by 10 bases, and 12 bases separated the two germline ends. The CDR3 nucleotides are TGTGCCAGCAGTCCTACTGGGGAAGAGCAGTTCTTC. This codes for CASSPTGEEQFF.

Ten or more counts support this clonotype. V gene TRBV6-6 combines with J gene TRBJ2-7, with D possibly TRBD1 on 5 matching bases. V gave up 5 bases and J gave up 2 bases, with 7 bases separating them. The CDR3 runs 12 residues. CDR1 and CDR2 from the germline V gene are MNHNY and SVGAGI (reference sequence). The CDR3 DNA reads TGTGCCAGCAGTCCAGGGCCCTACGAGCAGTACTTC. Residues: CASSPGPYEQYF.

This clonotype ranks as medium-sized. The chain links TRBV20-1 to TRBJ2-3, with 13 bases lining up with TRBD2. Trimming at V came to 6 bases and at J to 5 bases, leaving 5 bases not matched to a gene. The CDR3 is 14 amino acids. CDR1 DFQATT and CDR2 SNEGSKA come from the germline V gene (reference sequence). The CDR3 nucleotides are TGCAGTGCCGGGCGACTAGCGGGGGGAGATACGCAGTATTTT. Translating gives CSAGRLAGGDTQYF.

This clonotype occurred many times. The chain joins TRBV12-3 or TRBV12-4 to TRBJ2-7, with 7 nucleotides matching TRBD1. V was pared by 0 bases and J by 3 bases, with 8 bases of the junction left unmatched. The CDR3 is 16 residues long. CDR3 nucleotide sequence: TGTGCCAGCAGTTTAGCGGGCGACAGGGACCGCTACGAGCAGTACTTC. Encoded protein: CASSLAGDRDRYEQYF.

This clonotype was observed at least ten times. The gene calls are TRBV7-9 and TRBJ2-7; 7 bases line up with TRBD1. Germline trimming cut 4 bases from V and 2 bases from J; bases unmatched to any gene: 5. Per germline, CDR1 SEHNR and CDR2 FQNEAQ (reference sequence). The CDR3 is 14 residues long. The chain's CDR3 is CASSSDRTAYEQYF. Written as DNA, the CDR3 is TGTGCCAGCAGCTCGGACAGGACAGCCTACGAGCAGTACTTC.

This clonotype was picked up many times. The chain has TRBV29-1 and TRBJ2-3, with D hard to call. The CDR3 extends over 12 amino acids. Germline-derived CDR1 and CDR2 are SQVTM and ANQGSEA. V was shortened by 4 bases and J by 0 bases, with 5 bases between the two germline ends. The CDR3 bases are TGCAGCGTTGTAACTAGCACAGATACGCAGTATTTT. Protein product: CSVVTSTDTQYF.

In this sample, this clonotype is medium-sized. The genes are TRBV7-8 and TRBJ2-3, with D hard to call. Germline assignment: CDR1 SGHVS and CDR2 FQNEAQ. The CDR3 is made up of 14 amino acids. Trimming cost V 10 bases and J 4 bases, with 18 bases left between them. The DNA for the CDR3 is TGTGCCACCCGGTCTAGGCCCCGGGCAGATACGCAGTATTTT. It is translated as CATRSRPRADTQYF.

This clonotype was recorded many times. The CDR3 spells CASSAEGGGSPLHF. The CDR3, as DNA: TGTGCCAGCAGCGCAGAAGGGGGCGGTTCACCCCTCCACTTT. This sequence joins TRBV7-9 and TRBJ1-6; TRBD1 aligns across 7 bases. CDR1 SEHNR and CDR2 FQNEAQ come from the germline V gene (reference sequence). The CDR3 extends over 14 amino acids. Losses at the gene ends were 5 bases for V and 9 bases for J; bases not matched to a gene: 7.

This sequence joins TRBV7-8 and TRBJ2-5, with TRBD2 identical over 7 bases. This CDR3 comprises 22 residues. Germline CDR1 is SGHVS and CDR2 is FQNEAQ. The V and J ends lost 5 bases and 0 bases, in that order; junction bases with no gene match: 27. The CDR3 sequence is CASSQPVYITGGRVTYQETQYF. As DNA, the CDR3 is TGTGCCAGCAGCCAACCGGTCTATATTACGGGAGGACGGGTGACTTACCAAGAGACCCAGTACTTC.

The chain carries TRBV24-1 and TRBJ2-3, with D tentatively TRBD1 or TRBD2 (5 bases each). This CDR3 is built from 13 residues. CDR1 and CDR2 (germline): KGHDR, SFDVKD. Trimming left V 2 bases short and J 8 bases short, with 10 bases between. CDR3 sequence (DNA): TGTGCCACCAGTGATTCCCTTGGGGGTACGCAGTATTTT. Residues: CATSDSLGGTQYF.

This clonotype was observed many times. This chain connects TRBV11-2 to TRBJ2-5; no clear D. Trimming removed 5 bases from V and 1 base from J, with 11 bases in between. Looked up from germline, CDR1 is SGHAT and CDR2 is FQNNGV. The CDR3 has 14 residues. The CDR3 DNA reads as TGTGCCAGCAGCCCCCCGACATCCCAAGAGACCCAGTACTTC. It translates to CASSPPTSQETQYF.

This clonotype is categorized as medium-sized. The J gene is TRBJ2-1, the V gene TRBV12-3 or TRBV12-4; D might be TRBD1 or TRBD2, each matching 5 bases. Trimming removed 6 bases from V and 8 bases from J, with 14 bases in between. The CDR3 totals 13 residues. In DNA form, the CDR3 reads TGTGCCAGCAGGCCCGGGGCCGTCTATGAGCAGTTCTTC. Residues: CASRPGAVYEQFF.

This clonotype was recorded many times. The rearrangement uses TRBV19 and TRBJ1-4, with D maybe TRBD1 (5 bases). The germline V gene encodes CDR1 LNHDA and CDR2 SQIVND (reference sequence). This CDR3 spans 15 amino acids. V was shortened by 7 bases and J by 4 bases, with 16 bases between the two germline ends. CDR3 DNA sequence: TGTGCCAGTAAACCACCGGGACGGTTTAATGAAAAACTGTTTTTT. It codes for CASKPPGRFNEKLFF.

This clonotype was recorded at least ten times. V and J are TRBV6-1 and TRBJ2-3; 11 bases line up with TRBD2. V dropped 4 bases and J dropped 2; count of bases not matched to a gene: 5. The CDR3 sequence is 16 residues long. The germline V gene has CDR1 MNHNS and CDR2 SASEGT. The CDR3 is CASSVLAGAYTDTQYF. In DNA, the CDR3 is TGTGCCAGCAGTGTACTAGCGGGGGCCTACACAGATACGCAGTATTTT.

This clonotype was picked up many times. The rearrangement joins TRBV11-2 to TRBJ2-1; D possibly matches TRBD1 or TRBD2 (5 bases each). V gave up 5 bases and J gave up 5 bases, with 13 bases separating them. CDR3 length: 14 residues. The germline gives CDR1 SGHAT, CDR2 FQNNGV. CDR3 residues: CASSHGTLNNEQFF. The CDR3 DNA follows: TGTGCCAGCAGCCACGGGACCCTAAACAATGAGCAGTTCTTC.

This clonotype was picked up many times. The chain has TRBV20-1 and TRBJ1-1; 7 bases are a match to TRBD1. V was clipped by 3 bases and J by 2 bases; unmatched bases: 6. CDR1 and CDR2 from the germline V gene are DFQATT and SNEGSKA (reference sequence). This CDR3 is 14 amino acids long. In nucleotides, the CDR3 is TGCAGTGCTAGTCAGACAGGGCGAAACACTGAAGCTTTCTTT. Its translation: CSASQTGRNTEAFF.

This clonotype has a count of ten or more. V gene TRBV7-9 combines with J gene TRBJ1-6; perhaps TRBD1 as D (6 bases). This CDR3 is built from 13 residues. In germline, CDR1 is SEHNR, CDR2 FQNEAQ (reference sequence). Trimming pared 4 bases from V and 10 bases from J, leaving 11 bases between. The CDR3: CASSSAGDSPLHF. The CDR3 nucleotides are TGTGCCAGCAGCTCCGCAGGGGACTCACCCCTCCACTTT.